The entry that follows covers one T cell receptor beta chain sequence. This clonotype was counted a few times. The specificity of this receptor is unknown. Base qualities are not at hand, and no much larger clone is one base apart. Libraries came from PCR. Instrument on record: Illumina HiSeq 2500. To reduce PCR and sequencing biases, unique molecular identifiers were incorporated into the TCR beta cDNA libraries. Every 1 to 10 million input T cells yielded some 500,000 cDNA molecules, meaning each molecule approximated one T cell. The same protocol used for the earlier healthy control dataset was applied to prepare and sequence the patient libraries. Samples belonging to the same batch were prepared together, multiplexed and sequenced on a shared HiSeq lane. Concerning the study's data processing: MIGEC was used to process the raw barcoded reads, and molecular identifier groups with only a single read were discarded before consensus assembly and CDR3 extraction. Clonotype tables were post-analysed with VDJtools, and diversity was normalized by down-sampling all datasets to the smallest sample size. In repertoire overlap clustering, CDR3 amino acid sequences, but not nucleotide sequences, were matched to correct batch-related cross-sample contamination. TCRdb itself trimmed the public reads at Q25 with fastp, ran MiXCR and retained productive beta chains. For every CDR3 protein sequence, its rows merge into one entry that carries the most common genes and DNA. None of the V and J calls come from the authors' own analysis; TCRdb made them. Across this sample there are almost 700,000 distinct CDR3 sequences, with 55% to 60% seen only once. The top ten clonotypes cover approximately 11% of the sample.

This entry comes from a study of post-analysis software for immune sequencing data (dated by TCRdb to the mid-2010s). Study-wide context: The recorded disease courses included relapsing-remitting, secondary progressive and progressive-relapsing multiple sclerosis, and some patients had no subtype annotation. The patient repertoires were compared against more than 10 previously published healthy control repertoires obtained from donors aged roughly 6 to 25 years. A subset of samples was prepared in parallel using single-end sample barcoding, then pooled and co-amplified after Illumina adapter ligation.

Deletion took 1 base off V and 5 bases off J, with a span of 22 bases between the germline ends. The CDR3 numbers 18 residues from cysteine through phenylalanine. Only CDR3 DNA is held: 54 bases, read in frame from base 1. Via the germline V gene, CDR1 is LGHNA and CDR2 YNFKEQ. Overall study results and their limits: Direct clustering with F measure showed strong co-clustering of samples prepared in the same batch, prompting a batch-effect correction. Multiple sclerosis patients had significantly lower normalized Chao1 diversity than controls, a result that suggests substantial peripheral T-cell clonal expansion. Several TRBV segments, including TRBV5-6, TRBV5-1 and TRBV20-1, were significantly more frequent in patients than controls. The multiple sclerosis patient group was slightly younger than the control group.

TCR beta repertoires were profiled from peripheral blood of roughly 13 young patients with multiple sclerosis to demonstrate the VDJtools post-analysis software. The patients with multiple sclerosis were children and adolescents between roughly 6 and 17 years of age. This TCR came from a girl aged 2 to 9 with multiple sclerosis. The sequenced material came from blood. The sequence joins TRBV4-2 to TRBJ2-3; the D segment is perhaps TRBD1 or TRBD2, each sharing 5 matched bases. The DNA sequence is given as TGTGCCAGCAGCCAAGTACAGGCCTCGGACGGGGATGGAGATACGCAGTATTTT. Protein translation: CASSQVQASDGDGDTQYF.